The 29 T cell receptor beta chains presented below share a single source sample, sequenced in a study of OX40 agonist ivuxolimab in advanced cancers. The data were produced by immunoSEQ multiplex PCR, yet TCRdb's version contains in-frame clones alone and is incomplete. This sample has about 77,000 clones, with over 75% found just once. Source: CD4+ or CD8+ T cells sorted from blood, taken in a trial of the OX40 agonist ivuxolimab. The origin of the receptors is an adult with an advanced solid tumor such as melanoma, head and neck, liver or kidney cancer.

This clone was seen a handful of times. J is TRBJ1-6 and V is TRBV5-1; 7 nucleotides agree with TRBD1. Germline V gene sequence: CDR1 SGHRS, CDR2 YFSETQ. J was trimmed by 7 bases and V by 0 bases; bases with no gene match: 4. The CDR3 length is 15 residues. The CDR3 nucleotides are TGCGCCAGCAGCTTGGAGGCAGGGGGGAATTCACCCCTCCACTTT. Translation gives CASSLEAGGNSPLHF.

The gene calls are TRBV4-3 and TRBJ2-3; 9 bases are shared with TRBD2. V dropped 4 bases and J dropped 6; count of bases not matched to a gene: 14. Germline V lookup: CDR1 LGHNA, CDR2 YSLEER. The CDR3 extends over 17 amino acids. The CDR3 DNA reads TGCGCCAGCAGCCGGAATGGTCCCGGGACTAGCCTGGATACGCAGTATTTT. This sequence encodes CASSRNGPGTSLDTQYF.

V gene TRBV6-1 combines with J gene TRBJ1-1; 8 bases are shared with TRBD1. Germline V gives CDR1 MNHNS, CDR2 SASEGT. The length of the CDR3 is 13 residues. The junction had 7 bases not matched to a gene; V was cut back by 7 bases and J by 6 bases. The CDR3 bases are TGTGCCAGCAATAGACAGGGGAAGGCTGAAGCTTTCTTT. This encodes CASNRQGKAEAFF.

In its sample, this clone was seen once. CDR3 sequence: CATPYREAGEGEQFF. The CDR3 nucleotides read TGTGCCACCCCCTACAGGGAGGCAGGGGAGGGTGAGCAGTTCTTC. The chain recombines TRBV6-1 with TRBJ2-1; TRBD2 might be the D (7 bases). V lost 10 bases to trimming and J lost 9 bases, with 25 bases between them. Germline loops: CDR1 MNHNS, CDR2 SASEGT. This CDR3 region has 15 residues.

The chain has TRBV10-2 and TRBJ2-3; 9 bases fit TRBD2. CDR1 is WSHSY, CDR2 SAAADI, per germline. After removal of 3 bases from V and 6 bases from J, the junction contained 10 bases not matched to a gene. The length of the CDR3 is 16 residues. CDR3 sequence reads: CASSEGAGGSLDTQYF. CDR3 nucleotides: TGCGCCAGCAGTGAAGGAGCGGGGGGCTCCTTGGATACGCAGTATTTT.

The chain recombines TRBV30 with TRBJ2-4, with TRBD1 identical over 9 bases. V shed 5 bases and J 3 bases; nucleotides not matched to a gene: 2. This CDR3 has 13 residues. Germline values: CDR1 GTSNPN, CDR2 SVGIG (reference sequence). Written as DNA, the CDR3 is TGTGCCTGGGGGACAGGGTTCAAAAACATTCAGTACTTC. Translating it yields CAWGTGFKNIQYF.

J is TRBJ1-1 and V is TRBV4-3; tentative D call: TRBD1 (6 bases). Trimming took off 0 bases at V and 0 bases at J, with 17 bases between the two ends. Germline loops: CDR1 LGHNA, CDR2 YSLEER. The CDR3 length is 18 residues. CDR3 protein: CASSQDRPGRDMNTEAFF. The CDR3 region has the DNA TGCGCCAGCAGCCAAGATCGTCCGGGTAGGGACATGAACACTGAAGCTTTCTTT.

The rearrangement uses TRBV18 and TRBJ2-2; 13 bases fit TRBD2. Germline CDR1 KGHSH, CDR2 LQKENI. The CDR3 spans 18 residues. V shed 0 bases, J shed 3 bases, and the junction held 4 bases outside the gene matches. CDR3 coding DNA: TGTGCCAGCTCACCACCGAGGACTAGCGGGGGCTACACCGGGGAGCTGTTTTTT. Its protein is CASSPPRTSGGYTGELFF. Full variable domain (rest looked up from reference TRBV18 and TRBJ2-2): NAGVMQNPRHLVRRRGQEARLRCSPMKGHSHVYWYRQLPEEGLKFMVYLQKENIIDESGMPKERFSAEFPKEGPSILRIQQVVRGDSAAYFCASSPPRTSGGYTGELFFGEGSRLTVL.

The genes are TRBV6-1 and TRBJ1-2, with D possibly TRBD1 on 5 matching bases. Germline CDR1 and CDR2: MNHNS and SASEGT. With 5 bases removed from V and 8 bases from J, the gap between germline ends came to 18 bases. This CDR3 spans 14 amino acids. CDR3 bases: TGTGCCAGCAGTACGCCGGGACGGTTCTGGGGCTACACCTTC. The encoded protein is CASSTPGRFWGYTF.

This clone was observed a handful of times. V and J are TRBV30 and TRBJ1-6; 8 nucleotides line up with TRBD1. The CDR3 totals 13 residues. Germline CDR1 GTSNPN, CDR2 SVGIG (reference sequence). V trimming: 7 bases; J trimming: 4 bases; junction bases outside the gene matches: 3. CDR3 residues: CAFDRGYNSPLHF. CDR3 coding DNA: TGTGCCTTCGACAGGGGTTATAATTCACCCCTCCACTTT.

The CDR3 spells CASSPTGYQPQHF. For the CDR3, the DNA is TGTGCCAGCAGCCCGACAGGTTATCAGCCCCAGCATTTT. The V and J genes are TRBV6-5 and TRBJ1-5; D might be TRBD1 (6 bases). Trimming removed 6 bases at V and 5 bases at J, with 11 bases between. The germline V gene encodes CDR1 MNHEY and CDR2 SVGAGI. The CDR3 is 13 amino acids.

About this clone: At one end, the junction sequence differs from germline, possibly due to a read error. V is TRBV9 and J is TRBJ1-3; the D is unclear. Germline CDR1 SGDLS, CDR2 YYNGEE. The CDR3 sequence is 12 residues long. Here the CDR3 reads CASSNRASQTAF. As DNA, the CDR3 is TGTGCCAGCAGCAATCGGGCCTCCCAAACGGCTTTT. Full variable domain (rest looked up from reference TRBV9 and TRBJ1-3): DSGVTQTPKHLITATGQRVTLRCSPRSGDLSVYWYQQSLDQGLQFLIQYYNGEERAKGNILERFSAQQFPDLHSELNLSSLELGDSALYFCASSNRASQTAFGEGSWLTVV.

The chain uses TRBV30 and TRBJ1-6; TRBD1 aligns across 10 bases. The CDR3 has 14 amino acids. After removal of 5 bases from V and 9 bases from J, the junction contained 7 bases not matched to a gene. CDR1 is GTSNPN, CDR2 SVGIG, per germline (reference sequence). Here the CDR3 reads CAWYPGQGTSPLHF. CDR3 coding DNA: TGTGCCTGGTATCCGGGACAGGGGACTTCACCCCTCCACTTT.

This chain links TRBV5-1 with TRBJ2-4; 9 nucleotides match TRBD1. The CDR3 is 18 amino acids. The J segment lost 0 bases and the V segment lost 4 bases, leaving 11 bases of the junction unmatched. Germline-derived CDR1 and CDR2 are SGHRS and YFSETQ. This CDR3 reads CASSLTGTGTLAKNIQYF. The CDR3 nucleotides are TGCGCCAGCAGCCTAACCGGGACAGGGACCCTAGCCAAAAACATTCAGTACTTC.

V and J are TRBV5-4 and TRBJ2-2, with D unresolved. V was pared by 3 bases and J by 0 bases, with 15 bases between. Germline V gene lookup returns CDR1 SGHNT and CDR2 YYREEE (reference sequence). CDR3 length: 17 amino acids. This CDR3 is CASSSIFGRPNTGELFF. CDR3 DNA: TGTGCCAGCAGCTCGATTTTTGGTCGGCCGAACACCGGGGAGCTGTTTTTT. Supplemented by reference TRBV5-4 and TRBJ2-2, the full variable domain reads ETGVTQSPTHLIKTRGQQVTLRCSSQSGHNTVSWYQQALGQGPQFIFQYYREEENGRGNFPPRFSGLQFPNYSSELNVNALELDDSALYLCASSSIFGRPNTGELFFGEGSRLTVL.

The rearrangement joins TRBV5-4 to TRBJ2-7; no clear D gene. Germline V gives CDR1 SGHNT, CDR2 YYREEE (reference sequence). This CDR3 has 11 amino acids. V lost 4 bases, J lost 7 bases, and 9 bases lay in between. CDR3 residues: CASSHQQEQYF. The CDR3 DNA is TGTGCCAGCAGCCACCAGCAGGAGCAGTACTTC.

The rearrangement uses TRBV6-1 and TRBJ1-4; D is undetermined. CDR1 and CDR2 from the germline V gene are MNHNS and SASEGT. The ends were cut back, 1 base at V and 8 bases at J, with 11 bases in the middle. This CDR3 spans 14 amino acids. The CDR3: CASSEVSPREKLFF. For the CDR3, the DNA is TGTGCCAGCAGTGAAGTGAGTCCAAGGGAAAAACTGTTTTTT.

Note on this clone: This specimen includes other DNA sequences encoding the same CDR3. In DNA, the CDR3 is TGTGCCAGTAGTATAAGAGGGAACAATGAGCAGTTCTTC. The encoded protein is CASSIRGNNEQFF. This sequence joins TRBV19 and TRBJ2-1; D is perhaps TRBD2 (5 bases). The V gene lost 2 bases and the J gene lost 5 bases, with 7 bases spanning the gap. CDR3 size: 13 residues. Germline V gene sequence: CDR1 LNHDA, CDR2 SQIVND (reference sequence).

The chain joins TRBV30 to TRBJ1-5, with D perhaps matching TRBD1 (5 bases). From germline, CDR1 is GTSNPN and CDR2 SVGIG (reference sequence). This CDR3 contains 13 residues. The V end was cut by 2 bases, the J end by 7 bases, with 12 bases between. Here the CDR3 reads CAWSRGTEQPQHF. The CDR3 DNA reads TGTGCCTGGAGTCGGGGGACGGAGCAGCCCCAGCATTTT.

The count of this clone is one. The CDR3 reads CASSNRATNEKLFF. CDR3 DNA sequence: TGCGCCAGCAGCAACAGGGCAACTAATGAAAAACTGTTTTTT. The rearrangement joins TRBV5-1 to TRBJ1-4; TRBD1 is a possible D gene (6 bases). The V gene's germline CDR1 is SGHRS and CDR2 YFSETQ. This CDR3 has 14 amino acids. Trimming shortened V by 4 bases and J by 0 bases, and 7 bases separated the two germline ends.

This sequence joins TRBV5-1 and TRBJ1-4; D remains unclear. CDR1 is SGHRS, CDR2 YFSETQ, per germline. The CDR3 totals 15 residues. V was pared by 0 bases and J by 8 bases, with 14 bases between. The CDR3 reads CASSLALAEGEKLFF. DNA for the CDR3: TGCGCCAGCAGCTTGGCCTTGGCGGAGGGAGAAAAACTGTTTTTT.

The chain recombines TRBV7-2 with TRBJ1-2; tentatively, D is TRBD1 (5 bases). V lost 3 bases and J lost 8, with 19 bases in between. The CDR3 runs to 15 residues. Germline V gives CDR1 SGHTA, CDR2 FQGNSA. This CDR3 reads CASSFSPIRVRGYTF. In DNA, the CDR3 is TGTGCCAGCAGCTTTAGTCCGATCAGGGTACGCGGCTACACCTTC.

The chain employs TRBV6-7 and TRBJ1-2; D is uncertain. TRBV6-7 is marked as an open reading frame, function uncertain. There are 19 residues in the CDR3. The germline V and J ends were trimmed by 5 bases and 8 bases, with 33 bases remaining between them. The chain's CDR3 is CASSPFIPPPEYRREGYTF. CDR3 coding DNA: TGTGCCAGCAGTCCGTTTATTCCACCGCCCGAATATCGTCGGGAAGGCTACACCTTC.

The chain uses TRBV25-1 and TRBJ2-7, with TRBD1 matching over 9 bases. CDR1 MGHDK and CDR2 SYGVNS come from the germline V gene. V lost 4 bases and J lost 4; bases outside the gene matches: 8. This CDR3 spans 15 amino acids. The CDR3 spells CASSAAGQGGYEQYF. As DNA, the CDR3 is TGTGCCAGCAGTGCGGCGGGACAGGGTGGTTACGAGCAGTACTTC.

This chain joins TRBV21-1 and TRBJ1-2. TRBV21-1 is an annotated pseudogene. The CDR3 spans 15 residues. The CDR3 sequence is CASSKAGGIRVGYTF. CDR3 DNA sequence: TGTGCCAGCAGCAAAGCCGGAGGGATAAGGGTTGGCTACACCTTC.

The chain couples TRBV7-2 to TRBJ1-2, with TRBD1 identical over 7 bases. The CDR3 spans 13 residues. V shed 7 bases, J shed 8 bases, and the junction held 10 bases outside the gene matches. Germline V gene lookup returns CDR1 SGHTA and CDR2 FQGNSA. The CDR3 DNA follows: TGTGCCAGCACCCTCCGAGGGGGCTGGGGCTACACCTTC. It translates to CASTLRGGWGYTF.

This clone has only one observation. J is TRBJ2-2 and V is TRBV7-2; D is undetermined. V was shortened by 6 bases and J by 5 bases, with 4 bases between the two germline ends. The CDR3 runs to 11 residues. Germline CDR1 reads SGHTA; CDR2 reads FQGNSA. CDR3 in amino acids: CASRLTGELFF. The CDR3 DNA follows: TGTGCCAGCAGACTGACCGGGGAGCTGTTTTTT.

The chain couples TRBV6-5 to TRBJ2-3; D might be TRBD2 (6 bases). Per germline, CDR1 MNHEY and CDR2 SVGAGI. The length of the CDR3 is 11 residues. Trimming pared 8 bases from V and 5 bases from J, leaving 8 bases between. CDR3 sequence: CASGGGDTQYF. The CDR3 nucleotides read TGTGCCAGCGGGGGAGGAGATACGCAGTATTTT.

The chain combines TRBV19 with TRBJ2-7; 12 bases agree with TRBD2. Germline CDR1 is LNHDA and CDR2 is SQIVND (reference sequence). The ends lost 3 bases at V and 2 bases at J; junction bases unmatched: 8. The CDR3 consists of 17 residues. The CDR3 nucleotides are TGTGCCAGTAGTATGGGCCGGACTAGCGGGGTTCCCTACGAGCAGTACTTC. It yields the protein CASSMGRTSGVPYEQYF.